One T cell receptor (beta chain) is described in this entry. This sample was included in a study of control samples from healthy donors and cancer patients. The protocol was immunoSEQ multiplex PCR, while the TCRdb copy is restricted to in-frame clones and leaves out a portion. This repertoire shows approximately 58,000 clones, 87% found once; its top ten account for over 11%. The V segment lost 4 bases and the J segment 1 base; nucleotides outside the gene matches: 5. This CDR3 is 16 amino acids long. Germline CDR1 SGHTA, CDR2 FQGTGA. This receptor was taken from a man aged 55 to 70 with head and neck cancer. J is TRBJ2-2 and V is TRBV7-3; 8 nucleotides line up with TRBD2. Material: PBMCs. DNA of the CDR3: TGTGCCAGCAGCTCATCCGGGACTAGGAACACCGGGGAGCTGTTTTTT. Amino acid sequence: CASSSSGTRNTGELFF.